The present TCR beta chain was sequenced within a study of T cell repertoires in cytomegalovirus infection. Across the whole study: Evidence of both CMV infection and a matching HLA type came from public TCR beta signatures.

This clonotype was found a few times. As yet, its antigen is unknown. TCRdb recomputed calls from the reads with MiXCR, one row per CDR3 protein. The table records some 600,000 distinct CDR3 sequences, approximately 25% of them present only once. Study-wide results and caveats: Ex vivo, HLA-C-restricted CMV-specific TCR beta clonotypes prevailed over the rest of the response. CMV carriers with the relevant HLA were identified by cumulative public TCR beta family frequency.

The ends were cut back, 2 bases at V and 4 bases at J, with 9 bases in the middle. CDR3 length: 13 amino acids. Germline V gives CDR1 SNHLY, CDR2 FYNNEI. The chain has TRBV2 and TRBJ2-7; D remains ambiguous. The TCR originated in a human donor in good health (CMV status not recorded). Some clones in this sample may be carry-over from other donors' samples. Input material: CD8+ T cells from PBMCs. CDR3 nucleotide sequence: TGTGCCAGCAGTGAATTGGTCAGGTACGAGCAGTACGTC. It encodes CASSELVRYEQYV.